This T cell receptor (beta chain) was captured by sequencing in a study of blood T cell repertoires in COVID-19 (dated by TCRdb to 2018 to 2021). Study-wide context: The collaborator samples originated in the United States, Italy and Spain and spanned the acute and convalescent phases of COVID-19. The repertoires were released in a freely available public database intended as a resource for research on the immune response to SARS-CoV-2. Nearly every sample came with metadata listing a de-identified subject ID, COVID-19 status, age in years and sex. Where available, HLA class I and class II types were taken from metadata supplied by the sample provider and were not determined by assay-based typing. The samples were drawn from two sources: the first 160 participants of the ongoing ImmuneRACE study, and about 1,300 subjects contributed by 6 global collaborators. The dataset comprised deeply sampled blood TCRbeta repertoires from subjects exposed to, actively infected with, or recovered from COVID-19. The material from the prospective study consisted of cDNA or gDNA derived from T cells, B-cell-depleted T cells, or PBMCs.

TCRbeta CDR3 regions were amplified from genomic DNA using the immunoSEQ Assay, a bias-controlled multiplex PCR. In the original analysis: The number of nucleated cells in each sample was estimated by amplification of reference gene primers within the assay. To quantify the absolute abundance of each unique TCRbeta CDR3 rearrangement, sequence reads were collapsed and filtered. For each sample, productive Simpson clonality was calculated as the square root of Simpson's diversity index across productive rearrangements. Drawn from immuneACCESS, this table holds only the in-frame rearrangements with V and J called that TCRdb kept. Clones are partly lost; checked studies trace under half to an unresolved V gene and leave the rest unexplained. D and trimming were read from the DNA, whereas the V and J calls and clone size are those reported in that table. The sample includes about 140,000 clones, with about 91% observed a single time. The ten largest clones capture approximately 1.5% of the sample.

Collaborating institutions collected whole blood in K2EDTA tubes following their own protocols. Collaborator samples were shipped for TCRbeta analysis as frozen whole blood, isolated PBMCs, or DNA extracted from either sample type. On this clone: What antigen it recognizes has not been identified. Per-base qualities were not stored, and no clone one base away is much larger.

V gives up 2 bases and J gives up 5 bases, and the segment between their germline ends measures 10 bases. The CDR3, cysteine through phenylalanine, is 13 amino acids long. Kept here is only the CDR3 DNA, which spans 39 bases and is read in frame from base 1. The germline V gene (reference sequence) provides CDR1 GTSNPN and CDR2 SVGIG. Findings and caveats that apply to the study as a whole: The amount of clinical and demographic metadata varied by source and participant and was provided uncurated.

The sequence links TRBV30 to TRBJ1-5, with TRBD1 perhaps the D gene, on 6 matching bases. Source material: peripheral blood. The TCR comes from a woman in her fifties or sixties with acute or convalescent COVID-19. The CDR3 region reads CAWSHREDQPQHF. The nucleotide sequence reads TGTGCCTGGAGTCACAGGGAAGATCAGCCCCAGCATTTT.